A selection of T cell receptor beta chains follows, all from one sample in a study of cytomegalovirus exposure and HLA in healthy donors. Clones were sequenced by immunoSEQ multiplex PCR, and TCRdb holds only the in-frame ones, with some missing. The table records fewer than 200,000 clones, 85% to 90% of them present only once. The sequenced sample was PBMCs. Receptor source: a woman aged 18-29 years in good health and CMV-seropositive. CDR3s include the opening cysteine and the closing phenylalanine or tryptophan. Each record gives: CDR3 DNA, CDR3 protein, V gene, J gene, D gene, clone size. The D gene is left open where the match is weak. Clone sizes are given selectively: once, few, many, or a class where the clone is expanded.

CDR3 DNA: TGCGCCAGCAGCTTCCCCCTAGTCGGACTAGCGGGAGGACGACCCTACGAGCAGTACTTC
CDR3 protein: CASSFPLVGLAGGRPYEQYF
V gene: TRBV5-1
J gene: TRBJ2-7
D gene: TRBD2
clone size: -

CDR3 DNA: TGCCCCCCTGACGTCGGACAGGCCTACTACGAGCAGTACTTC
CDR3 protein: CPPDVGQAYYEQYF
V gene: TRBV27
J gene: TRBJ2-7
D gene: TRBD1
clone size: -

CDR3 DNA: TGTGCCAGCAGCACGGGGTCATCAAGCACAGATACGCAGTATTTT
CDR3 protein: CASSTGSSSTDTQYF
V gene: TRBV28
J gene: TRBJ2-3
D gene: -
clone size: -

CDR3 DNA: TGTGCCAGCAGCCCAGGGGCGGGAGCTGACTACGAGCAGTACTTC
CDR3 protein: CASSPGAGADYEQYF
V gene: TRBV27
J gene: TRBJ2-7
D gene: -
clone size: -

CDR3 DNA: TGTGCCAGTAGTATAGATTGGACAGGGGGAACCAGACAGTTCTTC
CDR3 protein: CASSIDWTGGTRQFF
V gene: TRBV19
J gene: TRBJ2-1
D gene: TRBD1
clone size: -

CDR3 DNA: TGTGCCAGCGGGACAGGGGATACTAGCGGGCGCAATGAGCAGTTCTTC
CDR3 protein: CASGTGDTSGRNEQFF
V gene: TRBV6-6
J gene: TRBJ2-1
D gene: -
clone size: once

CDR3 DNA: TGTGCCATGACCCCGGGACTAGCCGAGGGCTACGAGCAGTACTTC
CDR3 protein: CAMTPGLAEGYEQYF
V gene: TRBV10-3
J gene: TRBJ2-7
D gene: TRBD2
clone size: -

CDR3 DNA: TGTGCCTGGAGCGGACTAGCGGGAGGGCCCGTCTACAATGAGCAGTTCTTC
CDR3 protein: CAWSGLAGGPVYNEQFF
V gene: TRBV30
J gene: TRBJ2-1
D gene: TRBD2
clone size: -

CDR3 DNA: TGTGCCAGCAGCTTGATGGGACAGGGGCGGGACACTGAAGCTTTCTTT
CDR3 protein: CASSLMGQGRDTEAFF
V gene: TRBV7-2
J gene: TRBJ1-1
D gene: TRBD1
clone size: -

CDR3 DNA: TGTGCCAGCAAGGAGACTAGCGGTTACACCGGGGAGCTGTTTTTT
CDR3 protein: CASKETSGYTGELFF
V gene: TRBV2
J gene: TRBJ2-2
D gene: TRBD2
clone size: -

CDR3 DNA: TGTGCCAGCTCCTCGGACAGGGACGGCTACACCTTC
CDR3 protein: CASSSDRDGYTF
V gene: TRBV18
J gene: TRBJ1-2
D gene: TRBD1
clone size: -

CDR3 DNA: TGTGCCAGCAGCCAAGAGCGGGCTGGAGGGGAGCTGTTTTTT
CDR3 protein: CASSQERAGGELFF
V gene: TRBV4-2
J gene: TRBJ2-2
D gene: -
clone size: -

CDR3 DNA: TGTGCCACCAGCGACGGGACAGGCGAACCGCCCCAGCATTTT
CDR3 protein: CATSDGTGEPPQHF
V gene: TRBV15
J gene: TRBJ1-5
D gene: TRBD1
clone size: -

CDR3 DNA: TGTGCCTGGAAACGTCTAGCGAAGGTCGAGCAGTACTTC
CDR3 protein: CAWKRLAKVEQYF
V gene: TRBV30
J gene: TRBJ2-7
D gene: -
clone size: -

CDR3 DNA: TGTGCCAGCAGCTTGGTCAGCCGCGGCAATGAGCAGTTCTTC
CDR3 protein: CASSLVSRGNEQFF
V gene: TRBV7-9
J gene: TRBJ2-1
D gene: -
clone size: -

CDR3 DNA: TGTGCCAGCAGTTACTCCGGGACAGGGCTGGATGGCTACACCTTC
CDR3 protein: CASSYSGTGLDGYTF
V gene: TRBV6-5
J gene: TRBJ1-2
D gene: TRBD1
clone size: few

CDR3 DNA: TGTGCCAGCAGCCCTACTAACAGGGTCGATGAGCAGTTCTTC
CDR3 protein: CASSPTNRVDEQFF
V gene: TRBV11-3
J gene: TRBJ2-1
D gene: -
clone size: -

CDR3 DNA: TGTGCCACCAGTAGGCGGAAGAATGAGCAGTTCTTC
CDR3 protein: CATSRRKNEQFF
V gene: TRBV15
J gene: TRBJ2-1
D gene: -
clone size: -

CDR3 DNA: TGTGCCAGCAGTGAAAGCAGGGGGCCCTACGAGCAGTACTTC
CDR3 protein: CASSESRGPYEQYF
V gene: TRBV2
J gene: TRBJ2-7
D gene: TRBD1
clone size: -

CDR3 DNA: TGTGCCAGCAATCCACCCGACAGGGGAGGGAATGAGCAGTTCTTC
CDR3 protein: CASNPPDRGGNEQFF
V gene: TRBV6-6
J gene: TRBJ2-1
D gene: -
clone size: -

CDR3 DNA: TGTGCCAGCACCCCCGAGGAGGGGAGGAACATTCAGTACTTC
CDR3 protein: CASTPEEGRNIQYF
V gene: TRBV2
J gene: TRBJ2-4
D gene: -
clone size: -

CDR3 DNA: TGTGCCAGCAGCGTAGCAGGGTTCAGTGAGCAGTTCTTC
CDR3 protein: CASSVAGFSEQFF
V gene: TRBV9
J gene: TRBJ2-1
D gene: -
clone size: -

CDR3 DNA: TGCGCCAGCAGCTTGGCTGGGAGCGAGCAGTACTTC
CDR3 protein: CASSLAGSEQYF
V gene: TRBV5-1
J gene: TRBJ2-7
D gene: -
clone size: once

CDR3 DNA: TGTGCCAGCAGCCCCGGAAGAGCGGGGAATGAGCAGTTCTTC
CDR3 protein: CASSPGRAGNEQFF
V gene: TRBV6-5
J gene: TRBJ2-1
D gene: TRBD2
clone size: -

CDR3 DNA: TGTGCCAGCAGCCGGGACTCCTACGAGCAGTACTTC
CDR3 protein: CASSRDSYEQYF
V gene: TRBV5-4
J gene: TRBJ2-7
D gene: -
clone size: -

CDR3 DNA: TGTGCCAGCAGCCCTCCTGGTCGGGAGGGCAATCAGCCCCAGCATTTT
CDR3 protein: CASSPPGREGNQPQHF
V gene: TRBV2
J gene: TRBJ1-5
D gene: -
clone size: -

CDR3 DNA: TGTGCCTGGAGTGGAGTGCGGGACGGATACAATGAGCAGTTCTTC
CDR3 protein: CAWSGVRDGYNEQFF
V gene: TRBV30
J gene: TRBJ2-1
D gene: -
clone size: -

CDR3 DNA: TGTGCCAGCAGTCCCGGCGCGGGACCCTACGAGCAGTACTTC
CDR3 protein: CASSPGAGPYEQYF
V gene: TRBV7-2
J gene: TRBJ2-7
D gene: -
clone size: -

CDR3 DNA: TGTGCCAGCAGCGTATCCCCCCTCTCTGGAAACACCATATATTTT
CDR3 protein: CASSVSPLSGNTIYF
V gene: TRBV9
J gene: TRBJ1-3
D gene: -
clone size: once

CDR3 DNA: TGTGCCAGCAGAGGAGACAGATATAGCAATCAGCCCCAGCATTTT
CDR3 protein: CASRGDRYSNQPQHF
V gene: TRBV2
J gene: TRBJ1-5
D gene: -
clone size: -

CDR3 DNA: TGTGCCAGCAGTCCCCCTCCCGGGACAGGGGGCACAGATACGCAGTATTTT
CDR3 protein: CASSPPPGTGGTDTQYF
V gene: TRBV27
J gene: TRBJ2-3
D gene: TRBD1
clone size: -

CDR3 DNA: TGTGCCAGCAGCGGAGGGTCGGGTTTGGAGCCCCAGCATTTT
CDR3 protein: CASSGGSGLEPQHF
V gene: TRBV9
J gene: TRBJ1-5
D gene: -
clone size: few

CDR3 DNA: TGTGCCAGCAGCCCCGGGAGGTCTAGCACTGAAGCTTTCTTT
CDR3 protein: CASSPGRSSTEAFF
V gene: TRBV11-3
J gene: TRBJ1-1
D gene: -
clone size: once

CDR3 DNA: TGTGCAACCTCACAGGGCACAGATACGCAGTATTTT
CDR3 protein: CATSQGTDTQYF
V gene: TRBV11-3
J gene: TRBJ2-3
D gene: -
clone size: -

CDR3 DNA: TGTGCCAGCAGCTTTGGGACAGGGGGTTCGCGGGGCTACACCTTC
CDR3 protein: CASSFGTGGSRGYTF
V gene: TRBV11-1
J gene: TRBJ1-2
D gene: TRBD1
clone size: -

CDR3 DNA: TGTGCCACCAGGGACAGGGTGAACACTGAAGCTTTCTTT
CDR3 protein: CATRDRVNTEAFF
V gene: TRBV19
J gene: TRBJ1-1
D gene: TRBD1
clone size: -

CDR3 DNA: TGTGCCAGCAGAGAACCACCGGGACAGGGAAAAGCTTTCTTT
CDR3 protein: CASREPPGQGKAFF
V gene: TRBV2
J gene: TRBJ1-1
D gene: TRBD1
clone size: few

CDR3 DNA: TGTGCCAGCAGTCCCGACAGGGGAGTGGGAAACACCATATATTTT
CDR3 protein: CASSPDRGVGNTIYF
V gene: TRBV2
J gene: TRBJ1-3
D gene: TRBD1
clone size: -

CDR3 DNA: TGTGCCAGCAGCTGGGGAGGGGCCACTAACTATGGCTACACCTTC
CDR3 protein: CASSWGGATNYGYTF
V gene: TRBV13
J gene: TRBJ1-2
D gene: -
clone size: -

CDR3 DNA: TGTGCCAGCACCCCCCGGGACAGGGGCCCAGGTGAGCAGTTCTTC
CDR3 protein: CASTPRDRGPGEQFF
V gene: TRBV28
J gene: TRBJ2-1
D gene: TRBD1
clone size: -

CDR3 DNA: TGTGCCAGCAGCTTAATTGCAGGAGGCGGCTACACCTTC
CDR3 protein: CASSLIAGGGYTF
V gene: TRBV7-3
J gene: TRBJ1-2
D gene: -
clone size: -

CDR3 DNA: TGCGCCAGCAGCCTGACAGGAAACCTAGACAATGAGCAGTTCTTC
CDR3 protein: CASSLTGNLDNEQFF
V gene: TRBV5-1
J gene: TRBJ2-1
D gene: -
clone size: -

CDR3 DNA: TGTGCCAGCAGTTTCCAGACAGAAGATAACGAGCAGTACTTC
CDR3 protein: CASSFQTEDNEQYF
V gene: TRBV6-5
J gene: TRBJ2-7
D gene: -
clone size: -

CDR3 DNA: TGCGCCAGCCGCGGGGAGGCGTTCTATGGCTACACCTTC
CDR3 protein: CASRGEAFYGYTF
V gene: TRBV5-1
J gene: TRBJ1-2
D gene: -
clone size: -

CDR3 DNA: TGTGCCAGCAGCCTACAGGGGGCAGGGGAGACCCAGTACTTC
CDR3 protein: CASSLQGAGETQYF
V gene: TRBV6-5
J gene: TRBJ2-5
D gene: TRBD1
clone size: -

CDR3 DNA: TGTGCCAGCAGCCCCCAACTAGCGGGAGGGAGCTACGAGCAGTACTTC
CDR3 protein: CASSPQLAGGSYEQYF
V gene: TRBV7-2
J gene: TRBJ2-7
D gene: TRBD2
clone size: once

CDR3 DNA: TGTGCCAGCAGCTTAGCGCTAGTCGGACAGGGAATAAGTTACGAGCAGTACTTC
CDR3 protein: CASSLALVGQGISYEQYF
V gene: TRBV7-9
J gene: TRBJ2-7
D gene: TRBD1
clone size: -

CDR3 DNA: TGTGCCAGCAGCTCCTTCGGGGGAGGGAACACCGGGGAGCTGTTTTTT
CDR3 protein: CASSSFGGGNTGELFF
V gene: TRBV11-3
J gene: TRBJ2-2
D gene: -
clone size: -

CDR3 DNA: TGTGCTAGCAGCTTAGTTGAGCAAACTGAGCAGTTCTTC
CDR3 protein: CASSLVEQTEQFF
V gene: TRBV7-7
J gene: TRBJ2-1
D gene: -
clone size: -

CDR3 DNA: TGTGCCAGCAGTAAAGCCGCGACAGCGAAAGCTTTCTTT
CDR3 protein: CASSKAATAKAFF
V gene: TRBV6-5
J gene: TRBJ1-1
D gene: -
clone size: once

CDR3 DNA: TGTGCCATCAGTGACTACGAGACTAGCGGGAGCGTGGAGACCCAGTACTTC
CDR3 protein: CAISDYETSGSVETQYF
V gene: TRBV10-3
J gene: TRBJ2-5
D gene: TRBD2
clone size: -

CDR3 DNA: TGTGCCAGCAGTTTATACCTCCCCTCGACAGGGACCAAAAACATTCAGTACTTC
CDR3 protein: CASSLYLPSTGTKNIQYF
V gene: TRBV28
J gene: TRBJ2-4
D gene: TRBD1
clone size: -